This T cell receptor beta chain is from a study of response to subunit inactivated influenza vaccine. Study-level points and caveats: Each seasonal influenza vaccination, the authors suggested, recruits few new T cells.

TCRdb re-derived calls from the RT-PCR reads in MiXCR, one entry per CDR3 protein. The sample comprises about 480,000 distinct CDR3 sequences, around 25% of which are singletons, and about 1.9% rests with the top ten. CDR1 is DFQATT, CDR2 SNEGSKA, per germline (reference sequence). There are 13 residues in the CDR3. A note on this clonotype: No antigen is known for it.

The receptor was derived from a man aged 45-65 years who received an inactivated influenza vaccine. Sequencing used CD4+ T cells sorted from PBMCs, obtained 4 to 6 days after vaccination. The chain links TRBV20-1 to TRBJ1-5; D remains ambiguous. The CDR3 loop reads CAASRTTNQPQHF. DNA for the CDR3: TGCGCCGCTAGCAGGACCACTAATCAGCCCCAGCATTTT.